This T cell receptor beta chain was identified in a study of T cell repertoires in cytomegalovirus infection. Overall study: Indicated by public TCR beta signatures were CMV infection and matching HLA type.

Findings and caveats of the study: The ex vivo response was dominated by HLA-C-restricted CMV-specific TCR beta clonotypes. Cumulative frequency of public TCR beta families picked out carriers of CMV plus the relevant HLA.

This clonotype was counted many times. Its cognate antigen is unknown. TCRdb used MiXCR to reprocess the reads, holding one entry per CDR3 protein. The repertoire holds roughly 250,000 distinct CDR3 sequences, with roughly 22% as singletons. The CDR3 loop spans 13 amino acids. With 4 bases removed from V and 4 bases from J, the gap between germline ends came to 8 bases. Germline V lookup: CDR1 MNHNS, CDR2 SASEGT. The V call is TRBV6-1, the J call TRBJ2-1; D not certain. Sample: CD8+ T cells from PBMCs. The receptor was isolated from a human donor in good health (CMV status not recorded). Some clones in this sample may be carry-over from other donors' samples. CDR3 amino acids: CASSVGLYNEQFF. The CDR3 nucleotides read TGTGCCAGCAGTGTAGGCCTTTACAATGAGCAGTTCTTC.